Included here is one TCR beta chain sequence, with context. The data stem from a study of control samples from healthy donors and cancer patients. Looked up from germline, CDR1 is MGHRA and CDR2 is YSYEKL. This CDR3 is built from 17 residues. V trimming: 2 bases; J trimming: 6 bases; junction bases outside the gene matches: 8. Measured with immunoSEQ multiplex PCR; TCRdb has only the in-frame clones, and not every one. The table lists about 130,000 clones, roughly 94% of them singletons. The TCR sequence derives from a man aged 60-69 years with colorectal cancer. The chain couples TRBV4-1 to TRBJ2-2; 11 bases fit TRBD1. The sequenced sample was PBMCs. The CDR3 spells CASSQRMAGQGAGELFF. In DNA, the CDR3 is TGCGCCAGCAGCCAACGTATGGCGGGACAGGGGGCCGGGGAGCTGTTTTTT.